The 30 T cell receptor beta chains in this list originate from one sample, sequenced in a study of T cells in localized non-small cell lung cancer. Here immunoSEQ multiplex PCR was the method, and the copy in TCRdb shows in-frame clones only, minus some. This table holds about 45,000 clones, about 91% found once. The specimen was PBMCs, collected before any cancer treatment. The source is a woman aged 40-69 years with stage II lung adenocarcinoma.

V gene TRBV5-1 combines with J gene TRBJ2-7; 7 bases map to TRBD1. The CDR3 contains 15 residues. V lost 5 bases, J lost 0 bases, and 8 bases stayed unmatched. From germline, CDR1 is SGHRS and CDR2 YFSETQ. This chain's CDR3 is CASRFSWDSSYEQYF. Written as DNA, the CDR3 is TGCGCCAGCAGGTTTTCCTGGGACAGCTCCTACGAGCAGTACTTC.

V gene TRBV9 combines with J gene TRBJ2-5; the match to TRBD2 covers 7 bases. This CDR3 contains 15 residues. The germline V gene has CDR1 SGDLS and CDR2 YYNGEE. Unmatched junction bases numbered 10, after V lost 3 bases and J lost 5 bases. Here the CDR3 DNA reads TGTGCCAGCAGCGGAATTAGCGGGTTGCTTGAGACCCAGTACTTC. As protein: CASSGISGLLETQYF. Complete variable domain (other parts from reference TRBV9 and TRBJ2-5): DSGVTQTPKHLITATGQRVTLRCSPRSGDLSVYWYQQSLDQGLQFLIQYYNGEERAKGNILERFSAQQFPDLHSELNLSSLELGDSALYFCASSGISGLLETQYFGPGTRLLVL.

The chain is built from TRBV29-1 and TRBJ1-1; D may be TRBD1 (5 bases). Germline V CDR1 and CDR2: SQVTM, ANQGSEA. V lost 0 bases and J 1 base, leaving 18 bases between the germline ends. The CDR3 consists of 17 residues. The CDR3 region is CSVEDLSDTGRNTEAFF. CDR3 nucleotides: TGCAGCGTTGAAGACCTCTCTGATACAGGAAGGAACACTGAAGCTTTCTTT.

V usage is TRBV21-1 and J usage is TRBJ2-2; the DNA was not used to check the table's D call, TRBD1. TRBV21-1 is flagged as a pseudogene. This CDR3 is built from 14 residues. This CDR3 is CASRAGGEAGELFF. The CDR3, as DNA: TGTGCCAGCAGGGCAGGGGGCGAAGCCGGGGAGCTGTTTTTT.

This clone was observed a single time. This rearrangement joins TRBV2 to TRBJ1-1; D uncertain. Germline loops: CDR1 SNHLY, CDR2 FYNNEI. Between the trimmed V and J ends, which lost 2 bases and 1 base, there was a span of 8 bases. This CDR3 is 14 amino acids long. The CDR3 here is CASSEHPANTEAFF. In DNA, the CDR3 is TGTGCCAGCAGTGAACATCCCGCGAACACTGAAGCTTTCTTT.

V and J are TRBV5-6 and TRBJ2-1, with TRBD2 identical over 10 bases. V lost 2 bases to trimming and J lost 10 bases; unmatched junction nucleotides: 6. The CDR3 contains 14 residues. Germline loops: CDR1 SGHDT, CDR2 YYEEEE. The CDR3 region is CASSLPSGSWEQFF. DNA of the CDR3: TGTGCCAGCAGCTTACCTAGCGGGAGCTGGGAGCAGTTCTTC.

This chain links TRBV18 with TRBJ1-1, with a possible D match to TRBD1 (5 bases). Germline values: CDR1 KGHSH, CDR2 LQKENI. V was pared by 3 bases and J by 1 base, with 9 bases between. The CDR3 sequence is 14 residues long. CDR3 sequence: CASSPSGRNTEAFF. The CDR3 DNA sequence: TGTGCCAGCTCACCGTCAGGGCGGAACACTGAAGCTTTCTTT.

This clone has just one count. The V call is TRBV5-1, the J call TRBJ2-6; 7 bases agree with TRBD1. The CDR3 covers 15 residues. V was pared by 6 bases and J by 2 bases, with 5 bases of the junction left unmatched. Germline CDR1 reads SGHRS; CDR2 reads YFSETQ. This chain's CDR3 is CASTMTGPGANVLTF. CDR3 DNA sequence: TGCGCCAGCACCATGACAGGGCCTGGGGCCAACGTCCTGACTTTC.

This clone was seen just once. One junction end does not reproduce the germline sequence, and a read error may be involved. The rearrangement joins TRBV6-6 to TRBJ2-1, with TRBD2 matching 8 bases. From germline, CDR1 is MNHNY and CDR2 SVGAGI (reference sequence). There are 15 residues in the CDR3. DNA for the CDR3: TGTGCCTGCAGACCCGGCGGGAGGTCCTACAATGAGCAGTTCTTC. Its translation: CACRPGGRSYNEQFF.

The V call is TRBV9, the J call TRBJ2-1, with 11 positions matching TRBD2. The CDR3 extends over 16 amino acids. The V and J ends lost 1 base and 8 bases, in that order; junction bases with no gene match: 8. CDR1 is SGDLS, CDR2 YYNGEE, per germline. The CDR3 region is CASSVFSGRAHDEQFF. The CDR3 DNA reads TGTGCCAGCAGCGTATTTAGCGGGAGGGCACATGATGAGCAGTTCTTC.

The chain carries TRBV6-1 and TRBJ1-2; perhaps TRBD1 as D (5 bases). The germline V gene encodes CDR1 MNHNS and CDR2 SASEGT. CDR3 length: 14 amino acids. Between the trimmed V and J ends, which lost 5 bases and 4 bases, there was a span of 14 bases. The CDR3 loop is CASSTPDRFYGYTF. The CDR3 DNA reads as TGTGCCAGCAGTACCCCCGACAGATTCTATGGCTACACCTTC.

This chain joins TRBV28 and TRBJ1-5; 11 bases align to TRBD1. The CDR3 has 14 residues. V was clipped by 2 bases and J by 7 bases; unmatched bases: 1. Germline V gene sequence: CDR1 MDHEN, CDR2 SYDVKM. The CDR3 region is CASSLRTGGQPQHF. DNA of the CDR3: TGTGCCAGCAGTTTACGGACAGGGGGCCAGCCCCAGCATTTT.

Only a few counts were recorded for this clone. The rearrangement links TRBV27 to TRBJ2-2; D is uncertain. CDR3 length: 14 residues. Germline V gives CDR1 MNHEY, CDR2 SMNVEV (reference sequence). Trimming removed 2 bases at V and 1 base at J, with 5 bases between. For the CDR3, the DNA is TGTGCCAGCAGTTTAGGGTTGAACACCGGGGAGCTGTTTTTT. It yields the protein CASSLGLNTGELFF.

This chain connects TRBV7-7 to TRBJ2-5; 9 bases align to TRBD1. Germline CDR1 SSHAT, CDR2 FNYEAQ (reference sequence). The CDR3 runs to 15 residues. V shed 5 bases, J shed 5 bases, and the junction held 9 bases outside the gene matches. CDR3 nucleotides: TGTGCCAGCAGCCTCGGGACAGGGCTCGGGGAGACCCAGTACTTC. Translating gives CASSLGTGLGETQYF.

V usage is TRBV6-5 and J usage is TRBJ2-7; D unresolved. The CDR3 spans 13 residues. Germline V lookup: CDR1 MNHEY, CDR2 SVGAGI. Trimming left V 5 bases short and J 2 bases short, with 10 bases between. The CDR3 coding sequence is TGTGCCAGCAGTCTGGCCAGTGCCTACGAGCAGTACTTC. It encodes CASSLASAYEQYF.

The rearrangement links TRBV2 to TRBJ2-7, with 10 bases fitting TRBD2. The ends lost 6 bases at V and 0 bases at J; junction bases unmatched: 5. The CDR3 spans 15 residues. Germline V CDR1 and CDR2: SNHLY, FYNNEI. CDR3 nucleotides: TGTGCCAGCAGGGCCACTAGCGGGACCTCCTACGAGCAGTACTTC. Protein product: CASRATSGTSYEQYF.

This clone showed up just once. The chain has TRBV19 and TRBJ1-2, with a tentative D call TRBD1 (6 bases). Trimming removed 1 base from V and 6 bases from J, with 15 bases in between. Germline V gene sequence: CDR1 LNHDA, CDR2 SQIVND (reference sequence). The CDR3 length is 15 residues. CDR3 DNA: TGTGCCAGTAGTATAGTAGGCACAGGGTTTAATGGCTACACCTTC. Amino acid sequence: CASSIVGTGFNGYTF.

V gene TRBV10-1 combines with J gene TRBJ1-1; 11 bases are shared with TRBD1. Germline assignment: CDR1 WNHNN and CDR2 SYGVQD (reference sequence). The CDR3 runs to 17 residues. V dropped 3 bases and J dropped 1; count of bases not matched to a gene: 7. CDR3 residues: CASSDEWTGGENTEAFF. In nucleotides, the CDR3 is TGCGCCAGCAGTGACGAATGGACAGGGGGCGAGAACACTGAAGCTTTCTTT.

The chain carries TRBV29-1 and TRBJ1-4, with 8 positions matching TRBD1. CDR3 length: 13 residues. CDR1 and CDR2 (germline): SQVTM, ANQGSEA. Trimming cost V 7 bases and J 5 bases; bases outside gene matches: 6. This chain's CDR3 is CSAGTGANEKLFF. CDR3 DNA: TGCAGCGCAGGGACAGGTGCCAATGAAAAACTGTTTTTT.

The CDR3 DNA is TGTGCCAGCAGCTTAGGCCAAACAGGGCTTAGGGCTTTCTTT. This translates into CASSLGQTGLRAFF. V gene TRBV11-2 combines with J gene TRBJ1-1; possible D gene TRBD1, 6 bases. The CDR3 contains 14 residues. V lost 1 base to trimming and J lost 11 bases, with 17 bases between them. From germline, CDR1 is SGHAT and CDR2 FQNNGV.

The chain employs TRBV4-2 and TRBJ2-1; TRBD2 aligns across 13 bases. CDR1 is LGHNA, CDR2 YNFKEQ, per germline. Trimming cost V 4 bases and J 6 bases; bases outside gene matches: 3. This CDR3 region has 15 residues. CDR3 in amino acids: CASSPRTSGSNEQFF. The CDR3 DNA sequence: TGTGCCAGCAGCCCACGGACTAGCGGGAGCAATGAGCAGTTCTTC.

The gene calls are TRBV20-1 and TRBJ2-5; D remains unclear. The CDR3 runs 11 residues. Trimming pared 8 bases from V and 2 bases from J, leaving 9 bases between. CDR1 is DFQATT, CDR2 SNEGSKA, per germline (reference sequence). CDR3 sequence (DNA): TGCAGTCTGCCCCAACAAGAGACCCAGTACTTC. It specifies CSLPQQETQYF.

The V call is TRBV19, the J call TRBJ2-5, with 8 bases that match TRBD1. The length of the CDR3 is 13 residues. The J segment lost 5 bases and the V segment lost 1 base, leaving 0 bases of the junction unmatched. Germline V gives CDR1 LNHDA, CDR2 SQIVND (reference sequence). The CDR3 sequence: CASSIGQGETQYF. In nucleotides, the CDR3 is TGTGCCAGTAGTATAGGACAGGGGGAGACCCAGTACTTC.

The chain uses TRBV7-9 and TRBJ1-1; D is possibly TRBD1 (6 bases). The CDR3 runs to 13 residues. The ends were cut back, 6 bases at V and 8 bases at J, with 16 bases in the middle. In germline, CDR1 is SEHNR, CDR2 FQNEAQ (reference sequence). CDR3 nucleotides: TGTGCCAGCAGACCGACAGGTTCAACCGAAGCTTTCTTT. This gives the protein CASRPTGSTEAFF.

V and J are TRBV20-1 and TRBJ1-4; D ambiguous. Trimming took 3 bases from V and 4 from J, leaving 3 bases between them. Germline V gene sequence: CDR1 DFQATT, CDR2 SNEGSKA (reference sequence). The CDR3 spans 11 residues. CDR3 loop: CSASINEKLFF. CDR3 nucleotide sequence: TGCAGTGCTAGCATTAATGAAAAACTGTTTTTT.

This clone was detected only once. The J gene is TRBJ1-2, the V gene TRBV7-6; 10 bases match TRBD1. V lost 6 bases, J lost 6 bases, and 7 bases stayed unmatched. The germline V gene encodes CDR1 SGHVS and CDR2 FNYEAQ. This CDR3 spans 14 amino acids. The DNA for the CDR3 is TGTGCCAGCAGAGCCGGGACAGGGGAGGATGGCTACACCTTC. It translates to CASRAGTGEDGYTF.

The gene calls are TRBV5-1 and TRBJ2-7, with a possible D match to TRBD2 (5 bases). The germline V gene has CDR1 SGHRS and CDR2 YFSETQ. Trimming left V 0 bases short and J 6 bases short, with 13 bases between. The CDR3 sequence is 14 residues long. CDR3 in DNA: TGCGCCAGCAGCTTGGGGACTCTTAAAGGCGAGCAGTACTTC. Residues: CASSLGTLKGEQYF.

This chain connects TRBV27 to TRBJ2-7; D may be TRBD2 (6 bases). The CDR3 covers 15 residues. Germline CDR1 and CDR2: MNHEY and SMNVEV (reference sequence). V lost 0 bases, J lost 1 base, and 10 bases lay in between. The CDR3 protein is CASSLSRRASYEQYF. DNA for the CDR3: TGTGCCAGCAGTTTATCCCGGAGGGCGTCCTACGAGCAGTACTTC.

V is TRBV7-6 and J is TRBJ2-1; D is unclear. This CDR3 has 14 residues. Trimming left V 1 base short and J 7 bases short, with 11 bases between. Germline CDR1 and CDR2: SGHVS and FNYEAQ. The CDR3 region has the DNA TGTGCCAGCAGCTTAGTTGGGATATGGAATGAGCAGTTCTTC. Translating gives CASSLVGIWNEQFF. The full variable domain, its missing parts supplied by reference TRBV7-6 and TRBJ2-1, is GAGVSQSPRYKVTKRGQDVALRCDPISGHVSLYWYRQALGQGPEFLTYFNYEAQQDKSGLPNDRFSAERPEGSISTLTIQRTEQRDSAMYRCASSLVGIWNEQFFGPGTRLTVL.

The CDR3: CASSINGGSGETQYF. CDR3 DNA sequence: TGTGCCAGTAGTATAAACGGTGGAAGCGGGGAGACCCAGTACTTC. This sequence joins TRBV19 and TRBJ2-5, with D possibly TRBD2 on 6 matching bases. The V gene's germline CDR1 is LNHDA and CDR2 SQIVND (reference sequence). V was pared by 2 bases and J by 5 bases, with 15 bases between. This CDR3 is 15 amino acids long.